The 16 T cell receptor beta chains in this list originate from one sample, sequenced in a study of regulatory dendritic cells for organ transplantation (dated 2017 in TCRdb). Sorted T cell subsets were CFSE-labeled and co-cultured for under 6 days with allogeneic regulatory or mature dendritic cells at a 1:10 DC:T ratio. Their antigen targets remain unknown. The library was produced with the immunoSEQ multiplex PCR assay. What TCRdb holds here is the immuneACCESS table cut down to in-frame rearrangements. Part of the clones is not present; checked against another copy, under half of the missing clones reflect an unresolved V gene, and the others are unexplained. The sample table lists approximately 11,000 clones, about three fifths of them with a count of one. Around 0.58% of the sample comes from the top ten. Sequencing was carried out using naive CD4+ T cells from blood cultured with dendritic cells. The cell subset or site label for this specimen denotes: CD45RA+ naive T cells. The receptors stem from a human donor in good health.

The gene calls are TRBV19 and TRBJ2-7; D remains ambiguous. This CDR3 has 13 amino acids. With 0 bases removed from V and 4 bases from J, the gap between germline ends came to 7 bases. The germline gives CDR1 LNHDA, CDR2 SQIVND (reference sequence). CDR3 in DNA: TGTGCCAGTAGTATAGAATTCAGGTACGAGCAGTACTTC. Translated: CASSIEFRYEQYF.

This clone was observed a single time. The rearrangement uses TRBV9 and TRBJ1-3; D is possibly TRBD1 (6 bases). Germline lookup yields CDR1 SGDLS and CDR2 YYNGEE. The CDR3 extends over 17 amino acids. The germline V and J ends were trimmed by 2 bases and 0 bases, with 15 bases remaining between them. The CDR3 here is CASSVGDRRLSGNTIYF. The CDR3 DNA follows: TGTGCCAGCAGCGTGGGAGACAGGCGCCTCTCTGGAAACACCATATATTTT.

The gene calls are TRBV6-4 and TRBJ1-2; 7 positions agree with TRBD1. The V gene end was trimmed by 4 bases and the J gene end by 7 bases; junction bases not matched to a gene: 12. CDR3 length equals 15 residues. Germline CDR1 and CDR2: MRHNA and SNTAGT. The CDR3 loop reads CASSVSPGRGSGYTF. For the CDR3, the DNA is TGTGCCAGCAGTGTGTCGCCGGGCAGGGGGTCTGGCTACACCTTC.

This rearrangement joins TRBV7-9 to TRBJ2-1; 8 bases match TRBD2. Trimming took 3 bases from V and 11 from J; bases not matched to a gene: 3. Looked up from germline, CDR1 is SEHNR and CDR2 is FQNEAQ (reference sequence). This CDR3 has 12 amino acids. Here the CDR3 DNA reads TGTGCCAGCAGCTTTGCGGGGGGTCAGCAGTTCTTC. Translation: CASSFAGGQQFF. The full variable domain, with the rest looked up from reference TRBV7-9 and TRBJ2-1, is DTGVSQNPRHKITKRGQNVTFRCDPISEHNRLYWYRQTLGQGPEFLTYFQNEAQLEKSRLLSDRFSAERPKGSFSTLEIQRTEQGDSAMYLCASSFAGGQQFFGPGTRLTVL.

The CDR3 loop is CASRFQGASTEAFF. The DNA for the CDR3 is TGTGCCAGCAGATTTCAGGGGGCAAGCACTGAAGCTTTCTTT. This chain connects TRBV27 to TRBJ1-1, with 8 bases that match TRBD1. The CDR3 sequence is 14 residues long. V lost 6 bases to trimming and J lost 4 bases; unmatched junction nucleotides: 7. Germline CDR1 and CDR2: MNHEY and SMNVEV (reference sequence).

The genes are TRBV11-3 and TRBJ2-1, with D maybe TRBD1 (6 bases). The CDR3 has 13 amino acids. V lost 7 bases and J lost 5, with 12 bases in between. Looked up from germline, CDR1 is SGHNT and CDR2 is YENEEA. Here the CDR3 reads CASTSGTNNEQFF. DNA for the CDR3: TGTGCCAGCACATCGGGGACAAACAATGAGCAGTTCTTC. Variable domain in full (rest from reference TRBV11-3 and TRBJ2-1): EAGVVQSPRYKIIEKKQPVAFWCNPISGHNTLYWYLQNLGQGPELLIRYENEEAVDDSQLPKDRFSAERLKGVDSTLKIQPAELGDSAVYLCASTSGTNNEQFFGPGTRLTVL.

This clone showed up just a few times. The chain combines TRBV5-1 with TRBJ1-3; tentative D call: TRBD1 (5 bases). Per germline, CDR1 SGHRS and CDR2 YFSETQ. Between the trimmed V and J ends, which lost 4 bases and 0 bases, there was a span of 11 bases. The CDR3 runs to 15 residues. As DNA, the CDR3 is TGCGCCAGCAGCCAGGGTTCCAACTCTGGAAACACCATATATTTT. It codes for CASSQGSNSGNTIYF.

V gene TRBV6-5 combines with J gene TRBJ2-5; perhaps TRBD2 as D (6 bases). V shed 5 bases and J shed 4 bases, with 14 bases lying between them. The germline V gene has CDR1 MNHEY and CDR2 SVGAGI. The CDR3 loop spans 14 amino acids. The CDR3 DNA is TGTGCCAGCAGTCAGACTAGTGCGGGAGAGACCCAGTACTTC. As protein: CASSQTSAGETQYF.

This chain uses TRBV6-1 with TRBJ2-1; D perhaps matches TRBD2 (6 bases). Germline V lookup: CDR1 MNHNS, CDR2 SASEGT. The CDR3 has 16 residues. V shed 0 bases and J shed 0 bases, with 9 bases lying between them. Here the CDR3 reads CASSEAVGGSYNEQFF. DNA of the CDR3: TGTGCCAGCAGTGAAGCGGTGGGGGGCTCCTACAATGAGCAGTTCTTC.

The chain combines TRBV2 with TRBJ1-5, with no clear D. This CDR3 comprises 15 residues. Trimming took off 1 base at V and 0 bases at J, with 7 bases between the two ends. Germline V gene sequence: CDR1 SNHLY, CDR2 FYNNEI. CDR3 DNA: TGTGCCAGCAGTGAAGAACAGACTAGCAATCAGCCCCAGCATTTT. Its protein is CASSEEQTSNQPQHF.

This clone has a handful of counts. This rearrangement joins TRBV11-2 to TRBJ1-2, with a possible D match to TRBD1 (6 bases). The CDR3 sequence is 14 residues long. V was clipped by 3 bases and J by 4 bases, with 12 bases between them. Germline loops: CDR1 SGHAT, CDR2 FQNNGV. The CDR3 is CASSLDSLAYGYTF. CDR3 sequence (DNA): TGTGCCAGCAGCTTGGACAGCCTCGCCTATGGCTACACCTTC.

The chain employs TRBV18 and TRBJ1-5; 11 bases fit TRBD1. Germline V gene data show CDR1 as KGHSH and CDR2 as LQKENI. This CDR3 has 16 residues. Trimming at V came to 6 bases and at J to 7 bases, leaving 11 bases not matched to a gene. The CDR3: CASSGTGGEYSQPQHF. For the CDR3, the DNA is TGTGCCAGCTCGGGGACAGGGGGGGAGTACAGCCAGCCCCAGCATTTT.

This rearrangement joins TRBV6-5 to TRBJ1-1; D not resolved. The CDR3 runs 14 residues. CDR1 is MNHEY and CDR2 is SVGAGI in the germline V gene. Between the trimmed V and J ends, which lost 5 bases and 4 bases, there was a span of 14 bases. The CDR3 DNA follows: TGTGCCAGCAGTGATTTAGTTGAGGCCACTGAAGCTTTCTTT. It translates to CASSDLVEATEAFF.

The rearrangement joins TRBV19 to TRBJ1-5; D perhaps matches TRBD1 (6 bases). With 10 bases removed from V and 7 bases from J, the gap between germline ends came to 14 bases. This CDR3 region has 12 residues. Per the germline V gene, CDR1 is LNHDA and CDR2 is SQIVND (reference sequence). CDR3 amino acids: CATSGVRQPQHF. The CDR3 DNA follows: TGTGCCACTTCAGGGGTTCGGCAGCCCCAGCATTTT.

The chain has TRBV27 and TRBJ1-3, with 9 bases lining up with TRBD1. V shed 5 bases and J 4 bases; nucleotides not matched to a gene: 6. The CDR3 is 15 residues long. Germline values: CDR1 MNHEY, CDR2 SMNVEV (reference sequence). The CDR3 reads CASSAQGAIGNTIYF. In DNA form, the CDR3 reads TGTGCCAGCAGTGCACAGGGGGCTATCGGAAACACCATATATTTT.

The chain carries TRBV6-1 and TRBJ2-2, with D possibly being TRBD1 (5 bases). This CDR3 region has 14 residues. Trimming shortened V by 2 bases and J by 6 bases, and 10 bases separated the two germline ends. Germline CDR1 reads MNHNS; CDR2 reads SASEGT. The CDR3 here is CASSEQGTAGELFF. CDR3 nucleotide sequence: TGTGCCAGCAGTGAACAGGGAACCGCCGGGGAGCTGTTTTTT.